These 18 T cell receptor beta chains originate from one sample sequenced in a study of OX40 agonist ivuxolimab in advanced cancers. Clones were read by immunoSEQ multiplex PCR, and TCRdb kept only the in-frame ones, dropping some. The top ten clones hold roughly 0.85% of a sample with roughly 120,000 clones, around 93% of them seen once. The sample here was CD4+ or CD8+ T cells sorted from blood, taken in a trial of the OX40 agonist ivuxolimab. The receptors come from an adult with an advanced solid tumor such as melanoma, head and neck, liver or kidney cancer.

The V gene is TRBV5-4, the J gene TRBJ1-1; 9 nucleotides match TRBD1. This CDR3 has 18 residues. The junction had 16 bases not matched to a gene; V was cut back by 4 bases and J by 3 bases. The germline gives CDR1 SGHNT, CDR2 YYREEE (reference sequence). CDR3 sequence (DNA): TGTGCCAGCAGCCGTTCACGGGACAGGGTACGCGTGGACACTGAAGCTTTCTTT. This gives the protein CASSRSRDRVRVDTEAFF.

The chain combines TRBV19 with TRBJ2-7, with D possibly being TRBD2 (6 bases). Trimming took 3 bases from V and 0 from J, leaving 12 bases between them. The CDR3 loop spans 15 amino acids. Germline V gene sequence: CDR1 LNHDA, CDR2 SQIVND (reference sequence). CDR3 DNA sequence: TGTGCCAGTAGTATTAGGCTAGCGACCTCCTACGAGCAGTACTTC. It specifies CASSIRLATSYEQYF.

V and J are TRBV25-1 and TRBJ2-1; D is uncertain. Germline V gives CDR1 MGHDK, CDR2 SYGVNS. Trimming stripped 3 bases from V and 6 bases from J, with 15 bases between. The CDR3 is 15 amino acids. The CDR3 DNA sequence: TGTGCCAGCAGTGACCCACCGGACGGGCCCAATGAGCAGTTCTTC. Its translation is CASSDPPDGPNEQFF.

V and J are TRBV7-9 and TRBJ2-2, with 10 nucleotides matching TRBD2. With V trimmed by 1 base and J by 2 bases, 4 bases remained unmatched. There are 17 residues in the CDR3. Germline values: CDR1 SEHNR, CDR2 FQNEAQ (reference sequence). The CDR3 DNA reads TGTGCCAGCAGCTTAGGGGCTAGCGGGAGAAACACCGGGGAGCTGTTTTTT. This encodes CASSLGASGRNTGELFF.

The chain has TRBV28 and TRBJ1-1, with D possibly being TRBD1 (6 bases). The germline CDR1 and CDR2 sequences are MDHEN and SYDVKM. V lost 6 bases and J 4 bases, leaving 18 bases between the germline ends. The CDR3 consists of 15 residues. The CDR3 DNA follows: TGTGCCAGCAGCCCTGGGGGGGCGAGGCGCACTGAAGCTTTCTTT. It specifies CASSPGGARRTEAFF.

The V call is TRBV28, the J call TRBJ2-7; 13 nucleotides match TRBD2. Germline V gives CDR1 MDHEN, CDR2 SYDVKM. This CDR3 is 15 amino acids long. V lost 6 bases, J lost 1 base, and 3 bases stayed unmatched. For the CDR3, the DNA is TGTGCCAGCAGGGAGGGACTAGCGGGATCCTACGAGCAGTACTTC. As protein: CASREGLAGSYEQYF. The complete variable domain, with remaining parts taken from reference TRBV28 and TRBJ2-7, reads DVKVTQSSRYLVKRTGEKVFLECVQDMDHENMFWYRQDPGLGLRLIYFSYDVKMKEKGDIPEGYSVSREKKERFSLILESASTNQTSMYLCASREGLAGSYEQYFGPGTRLTVT.

The V call is TRBV11-3, the J call TRBJ2-5, with D perhaps matching TRBD1 (6 bases). The CDR3 runs to 14 residues. With 4 bases removed from V and 5 bases from J, the gap between germline ends came to 14 bases. The germline CDR1 and CDR2 sequences are SGHNT and YENEEA. CDR3 in amino acids: CASSSSRGSETQYF. The CDR3 nucleotides read TGTGCCAGCAGCTCCTCCAGGGGATCGGAGACCCAGTACTTC.

The rearrangement uses TRBV10-1 and TRBJ2-5; TRBD2 matches at 12 bases. Germline trimming cut 2 bases from V and 6 bases from J; bases unmatched to any gene: 13. This CDR3 is built from 18 residues. CDR1 and CDR2 from the germline V gene are WNHNN and SYGVQD (reference sequence). This chain's CDR3 is CASSEGRLAGGRLKTQYF. Here the CDR3 DNA reads TGCGCCAGCAGTGAGGGGCGCCTAGCGGGAGGGAGGTTAAAGACCCAGTACTTC.

The chain uses TRBV28 and TRBJ2-7; 8 bases map to TRBD2. This CDR3 region has 15 residues. Germline CDR1 is MDHEN and CDR2 is SYDVKM. V lost 6 bases and J lost 0; bases outside the gene matches: 7. The CDR3 region has the DNA TGTGCCAGCAGATCAGGCGGGACTAGCTCCTACGAGCAGTACTTC. It codes for CASRSGGTSSYEQYF.

The J gene is TRBJ1-1, the V gene TRBV5-1, with D hard to call. CDR1 is SGHRS, CDR2 YFSETQ, per germline. This CDR3 has 14 residues. Trimming removed 4 bases at V and 3 bases at J, with 13 bases between. The CDR3 sequence is CASSPEVGYTEAFF. CDR3 nucleotide sequence: TGCGCCAGCAGCCCCGAGGTCGGATACACTGAAGCTTTCTTT. Full variable domain (remainder filled in from reference TRBV5-1 and TRBJ1-1): KAGVTQTPRYLIKTRGQQVTLSCSPISGHRSVSWYQQTPGQGLQFLFEYFSETQRNKGNFPGRFSGRQFSNSRSEMNVSTLELGDSALYLCASSPEVGYTEAFFGQGTRLTVV.

V and J are TRBV18 and TRBJ2-5; a weak D match, TRBD2 (5 bases). Trimming pared 6 bases from V and 1 base from J, leaving 12 bases between. CDR1 is KGHSH, CDR2 LQKENI, per germline. The CDR3 contains 14 residues. The CDR3 region has the DNA TGTGCCAGCTCTTCAACCGGGATCCAAGAGACCCAGTACTTC. Amino acids: CASSSTGIQETQYF.

The chain couples TRBV27 to TRBJ2-7, with 8 nucleotides matching TRBD1. This CDR3 contains 14 residues. The junction had 6 bases not matched to a gene; V was cut back by 6 bases and J by 2 bases. CDR1 MNHEY and CDR2 SMNVEV come from the germline V gene (reference sequence). CDR3 DNA sequence: TGTGCCAGCAGGGTGAGGACAGGGCCCTACGAGCAGTACTTC. Translation gives CASRVRTGPYEQYF.

This clone was observed once. The chain joins TRBV27 to TRBJ1-4; no clear D. V dropped 8 bases and J dropped 4 bases, with 14 bases sitting between them. Germline assignment: CDR1 MNHEY and CDR2 SMNVEV (reference sequence). CDR3 size: 14 residues. The CDR3 bases are TGTGCCAGCGGCTGGCAGGCGTTTAATGAAAAACTGTTTTTT. It encodes CASGWQAFNEKLFF.

The chain has TRBV6-4 and TRBJ2-2; D perhaps matches TRBD2 (7 bases). CDR1 and CDR2 (germline): MRHNA, SNTAGT. This CDR3 is built from 16 residues. With 3 bases removed from V and 4 bases from J, the gap between germline ends came to 15 bases. CDR3 nucleotides: TGTGCCAGCAGTGAACAAGGGGGGGTATCCACCGGGGAGCTGTTTTTT. This codes for CASSEQGGVSTGELFF.

The V gene is TRBV28, the J gene TRBJ2-7; D is possibly TRBD1 or TRBD2 (6 bases each). With 5 bases removed from V and 3 bases from J, the gap between germline ends came to 20 bases. CDR1 is MDHEN, CDR2 SYDVKM, per germline. This CDR3 spans 16 amino acids. This chain's CDR3 is CASSQTGQWEDYEQYF. Written as DNA, the CDR3 is TGTGCCAGCAGTCAAACCGGACAGTGGGAGGACTACGAGCAGTACTTC.

V is TRBV5-1 and J is TRBJ1-2; D is unclear. Between the trimmed V and J ends, which lost 1 base and 0 bases, there was a span of 10 bases. The CDR3 is 15 amino acids. Germline CDR1 reads SGHRS; CDR2 reads YFSETQ. The CDR3 bases are TGCGCCAGCAGCTTGTCGGGAGCCACTAACTATGGCTACACCTTC. Translating it yields CASSLSGATNYGYTF.

The chain employs TRBV9 and TRBJ2-1, with a possible D match to TRBD2 (6 bases). This CDR3 is 13 amino acids long. V lost 0 bases to trimming and J lost 8 bases, with 9 bases between them. Looked up from germline, CDR1 is SGDLS and CDR2 is YYNGEE. CDR3 in DNA: TGTGCCAGCAGCGTAGGGGCTAGCGATGAGCAGTTCTTC. Protein sequence: CASSVGASDEQFF.

The chain joins TRBV7-8 to TRBJ2-5; perhaps TRBD1 as D (6 bases). In germline, CDR1 is SGHVS, CDR2 FQNEAQ. The CDR3 covers 12 residues. Trimming left V 8 bases short and J 4 bases short, with 11 bases between. The CDR3, as DNA: TGTGCCAGCGGGGCAGGGGTAGAGACCCAGTACTTC. It encodes CASGAGVETQYF.